Presented here are 16 T cell receptor beta chains from one specimen sequenced in a study of T-cell memory formation after mild COVID-19. TCRdb called the 5' RACE reads again in MiXCR, with one record for every CDR3 protein. The table has about 140,000 distinct CDR3 sequences, 13% to 15% seen once. The sample comprised PBMCs or a T cell subset sorted from them (not recorded which). Source of these receptors: an adult woman who had mild COVID-19 (a few samples of this study predate the infection). Cell type and time point are not known.

The chain combines TRBV7-8 with TRBJ2-1; D remains ambiguous. CDR3 length: 15 residues. V was shortened by 4 bases and J by 4 bases, with 14 bases between the two germline ends. Germline loops: CDR1 SGHVS, CDR2 FQNEAQ. The CDR3 sequence is CASSSQGTLYNEQFF. The CDR3 bases are TGTGCCAGCAGCTCTCAAGGAACACTTTACAATGAGCAGTTCTTC.

The chain is built from TRBV4-3 and TRBJ2-3; maybe TRBD2 (6 bases). CDR1 and CDR2 (germline): LGHNA, YSLEER. Trimming took off 4 bases at V and 5 bases at J, with 16 bases between the two ends. The CDR3 contains 15 residues. This chain's CDR3 is CASSPGTPGGDTQYF. DNA of the CDR3: TGCGCCAGCAGCCCCGGGACTCCTGGGGGAGATACGCAGTATTTT.

Many counts were recorded for this clonotype. The CDR3 DNA sequence: TGCAGTGCTCGGACTAGAGGTTACGAGCAGTACTTC. Its protein is CSARTRGYEQYF. This chain links TRBV20-1 with TRBJ2-7; 7 nucleotides align to TRBD2. V was pared by 5 bases and J by 4 bases, with 5 bases of the junction left unmatched. CDR1 is DFQATT and CDR2 is SNEGSKA in the germline V gene (reference sequence). The CDR3 totals 12 residues.

The rearrangement joins TRBV4-3 to TRBJ2-7; D might be TRBD1 (6 bases). The V gene's germline CDR1 is LGHNA and CDR2 YSLEER. Trimming took off 4 bases at V and 4 bases at J, with 17 bases between the two ends. The CDR3 has 15 amino acids. CDR3 loop: CASSPGGGRVYEQYF. The CDR3 DNA reads as TGCGCCAGCAGCCCAGGTGGGGGCAGGGTGTACGAGCAGTACTTC.

This chain links TRBV7-3 with TRBJ2-4; possibly TRBD1 or TRBD2 for D (5 bases each). The CDR3 runs 16 residues. Trimming removed 3 bases from V and 0 bases from J, with 12 bases in between. Germline CDR1 SGHTA, CDR2 FQGTGA. The CDR3 loop reads CASSFIPGTAKNIQYF. Here the CDR3 DNA reads TGTGCCAGCAGCTTTATTCCCGGGACAGCCAAAAACATTCAGTACTTC.

This clonotype was observed a handful of times. The chain is built from TRBV20-1 and TRBJ2-6, with a weak D call TRBD1 (5 bases). This CDR3 comprises 15 residues. Germline CDR1 DFQATT, CDR2 SNEGSKA (reference sequence). V shed 2 bases and J shed 0 bases, with 8 bases lying between them. The CDR3 spells CSARQGYSGANVLTF. The CDR3 coding sequence is TGCAGTGCTAGACAGGGTTACTCTGGGGCCAACGTCCTGACTTTC.

The chain couples TRBV5-4 to TRBJ2-3; D is ambiguous. The CDR3 spans 17 residues. Germline lookup yields CDR1 SGHNT and CDR2 YYREEE (reference sequence). V lost 0 bases and J 0 bases, leaving 14 bases between the germline ends. CDR3 nucleotides: TGTGCCAGCAGCTTGGGGTTATACGAGACTAGCACAGATACGCAGTATTTT. Amino acids: CASSLGLYETSTDTQYF.

The J gene is TRBJ1-2, the V gene TRBV29-1; D is undetermined. Germline values: CDR1 SQVTM, CDR2 ANQGSEA. Trimming stripped 4 bases from V and 1 base from J, with 10 bases between. The CDR3 spans 13 residues. The chain's CDR3 is CSVGAGDNYGYTF. CDR3 nucleotides: TGCAGCGTTGGGGCAGGAGATAACTATGGCTACACCTTC.

This clonotype was picked up a small number of times. This chain links TRBV7-9 with TRBJ1-2; 7 bases map to TRBD1. There are 14 residues in the CDR3. Looked up from germline, CDR1 is SEHNR and CDR2 is FQNEAQ (reference sequence). Losses at the gene ends were 1 base for V and 7 bases for J; bases not matched to a gene: 6. Here the CDR3 reads CASSLGDRVFGYTF. As DNA, the CDR3 is TGTGCCAGCAGCTTAGGCGACAGGGTGTTTGGCTACACCTTC.

This clonotype was seen a few times. The chain recombines TRBV5-4 with TRBJ1-1, with 7 bases that match TRBD1. Germline trimming cut 4 bases from V and 1 base from J; bases unmatched to any gene: 7. Germline V gene data show CDR1 as SGHNT and CDR2 as YYREEE (reference sequence). The CDR3 runs 15 residues. The CDR3 DNA is TGTGCCAGCAGCCCAAAACAGGGGTGGAACACTGAAGCTTTCTTT. Protein sequence: CASSPKQGWNTEAFF.

The table lists this clonotype with many counts. The rearrangement links TRBV7-9 to TRBJ2-3; D call uncertain. V lost 0 bases and J 4 bases, leaving 5 bases between the germline ends. This CDR3 contains 13 residues. Looked up from germline, CDR1 is SEHNR and CDR2 is FQNEAQ (reference sequence). The chain's CDR3 is CASSLAPPDTQYF. CDR3 DNA sequence: TGTGCCAGCAGCTTAGCGCCTCCAGATACGCAGTATTTT.

The V call is TRBV6-1, the J call TRBJ2-7; a weak D match, TRBD2 (5 bases). The germline V gene has CDR1 MNHNS and CDR2 SASEGT. V gave up 5 bases and J gave up 3 bases, with 14 bases separating them. CDR3 size: 14 residues. CDR3: CASSSWSAVYEQYF. The CDR3 bases are TGTGCCAGCAGTTCCTGGTCAGCGGTCTACGAGCAGTACTTC.

The V and J genes are TRBV7-9 and TRBJ1-1; possible D gene TRBD1, 5 bases. Deletions cut 3 bases from V and 5 bases from J, with 13 bases between. The germline gives CDR1 SEHNR, CDR2 FQNEAQ (reference sequence). This CDR3 has 14 residues. The CDR3 sequence: CASSLQGRGTEAFF. CDR3 bases: TGTGCCAGCAGCTTGCAGGGAAGAGGAACTGAAGCTTTCTTT.

This clonotype showed up just a few times. The gene calls are TRBV10-3 and TRBJ2-1; no firm D call. CDR1 and CDR2 from the germline V gene are ENHRY and SYGVKD. There are 14 residues in the CDR3. Trimming removed 0 bases at V and 4 bases at J, with 7 bases between. The CDR3 nucleotides are TGTGCCATCAGTGAGTCGAATAAATACAATGAGCAGTTCTTC. It specifies CAISESNKYNEQFF.

J is TRBJ2-6 and V is TRBV20-1; D remains ambiguous. Trimming took 1 base from V and 2 from J, leaving 12 bases between them. Germline assignment: CDR1 DFQATT and CDR2 SNEGSKA (reference sequence). The CDR3 sequence is 16 residues long. The CDR3, as DNA: TGCAGTGCTAGAGTTTCCATCATCACTGGGGCCAACGTCCTGACTTTC. The encoded protein is CSARVSIITGANVLTF.

The V gene is TRBV5-1, the J gene TRBJ1-2, with D perhaps TRBD1 (6 bases). V was clipped by 0 bases and J by 2 bases, with 8 bases between them. This CDR3 contains 14 residues. Germline assignment: CDR1 SGHRS and CDR2 YFSETQ. The CDR3 sequence is CASSLDRVNYGYTF. CDR3 DNA: TGCGCCAGCAGCTTGGACAGGGTAAACTATGGCTACACCTTC.